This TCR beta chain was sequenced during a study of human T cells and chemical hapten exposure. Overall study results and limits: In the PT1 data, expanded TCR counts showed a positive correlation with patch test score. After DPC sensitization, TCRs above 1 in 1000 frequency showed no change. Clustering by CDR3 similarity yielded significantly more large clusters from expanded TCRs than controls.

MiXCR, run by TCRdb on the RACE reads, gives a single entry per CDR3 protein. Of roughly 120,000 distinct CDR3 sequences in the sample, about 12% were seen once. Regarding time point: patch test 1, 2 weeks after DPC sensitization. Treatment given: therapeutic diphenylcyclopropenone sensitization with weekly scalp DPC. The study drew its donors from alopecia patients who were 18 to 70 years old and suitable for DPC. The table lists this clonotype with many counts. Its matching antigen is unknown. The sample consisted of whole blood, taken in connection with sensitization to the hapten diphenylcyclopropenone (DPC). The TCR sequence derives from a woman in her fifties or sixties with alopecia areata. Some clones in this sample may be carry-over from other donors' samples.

CDR3 sequence reads: CASTPRQGRNSPLHF. In nucleotides, the CDR3 is TGTGCCAGCACCCCGCGACAGGGCCGAAATTCACCCCTCCACTTT. The chain has TRBV6-6 and TRBJ1-6; 7 bases agree with TRBD1. The CDR3 is 15 amino acids. With 7 bases clipped from V and 7 bases from J, the junction kept 10 bases outside the gene matches. Germline V gene data show CDR1 as MNHNY and CDR2 as SVGAGI (reference sequence).